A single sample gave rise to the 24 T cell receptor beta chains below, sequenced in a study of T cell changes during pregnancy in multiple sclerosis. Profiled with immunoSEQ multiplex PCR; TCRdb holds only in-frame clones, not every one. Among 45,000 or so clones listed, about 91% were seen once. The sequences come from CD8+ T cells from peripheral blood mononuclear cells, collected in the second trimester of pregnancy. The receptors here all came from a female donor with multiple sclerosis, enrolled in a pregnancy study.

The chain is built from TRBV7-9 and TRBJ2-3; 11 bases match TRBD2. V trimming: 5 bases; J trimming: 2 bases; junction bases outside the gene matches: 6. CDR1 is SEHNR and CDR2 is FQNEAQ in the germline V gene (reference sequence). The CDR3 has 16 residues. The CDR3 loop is CASSPPSGGFTDTQYF. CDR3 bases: TGTGCCAGCAGCCCCCCTAGCGGGGGGTTCACAGATACGCAGTATTTT.

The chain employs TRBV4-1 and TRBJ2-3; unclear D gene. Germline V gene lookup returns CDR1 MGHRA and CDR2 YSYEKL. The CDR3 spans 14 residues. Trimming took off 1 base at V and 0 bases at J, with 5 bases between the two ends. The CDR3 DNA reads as TGCGCCAGCAGCCAAGTAACTAGCACAGATACGCAGTATTTT. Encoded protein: CASSQVTSTDTQYF.

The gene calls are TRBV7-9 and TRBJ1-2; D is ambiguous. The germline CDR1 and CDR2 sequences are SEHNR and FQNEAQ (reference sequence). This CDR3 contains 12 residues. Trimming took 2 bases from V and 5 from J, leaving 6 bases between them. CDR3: CASSLMTYGYTF. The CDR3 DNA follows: TGTGCCAGCAGCTTAATGACTTATGGCTACACCTTC.

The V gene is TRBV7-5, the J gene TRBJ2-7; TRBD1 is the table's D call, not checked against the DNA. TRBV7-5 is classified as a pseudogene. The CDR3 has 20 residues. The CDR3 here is CVRSLAPQGGCLGFSYEQYF. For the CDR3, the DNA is TGTGTCAGAAGCTTAGCGCCACAGGGGGGCTGTTTGGGTTTCTCCTACGAGCAGTACTTC.

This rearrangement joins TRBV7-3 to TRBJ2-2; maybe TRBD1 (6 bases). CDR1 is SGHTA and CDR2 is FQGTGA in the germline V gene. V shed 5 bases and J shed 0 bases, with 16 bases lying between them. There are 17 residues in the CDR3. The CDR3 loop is CASSIAGTTANTGELFF. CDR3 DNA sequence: TGTGCCAGCAGCATCGCCGGGACAACGGCGAACACCGGGGAGCTGTTTTTT.

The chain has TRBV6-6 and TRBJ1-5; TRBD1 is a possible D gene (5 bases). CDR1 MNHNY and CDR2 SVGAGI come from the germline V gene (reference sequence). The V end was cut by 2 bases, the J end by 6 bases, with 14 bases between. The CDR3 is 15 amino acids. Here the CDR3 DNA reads TGTGCCAGCAGTTACCCGCCGGGGGTGGGTCAGCCCCAGCATTTT. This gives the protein CASSYPPGVGQPQHF.

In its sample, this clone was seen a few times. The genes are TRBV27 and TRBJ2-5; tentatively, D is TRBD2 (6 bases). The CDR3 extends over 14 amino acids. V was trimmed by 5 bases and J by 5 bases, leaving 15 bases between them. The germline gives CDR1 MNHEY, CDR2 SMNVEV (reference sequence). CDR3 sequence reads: CASSQGLPGETQYF. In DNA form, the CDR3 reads TGTGCCAGCAGTCAGGGACTTCCCGGGGAGACCCAGTACTTC.

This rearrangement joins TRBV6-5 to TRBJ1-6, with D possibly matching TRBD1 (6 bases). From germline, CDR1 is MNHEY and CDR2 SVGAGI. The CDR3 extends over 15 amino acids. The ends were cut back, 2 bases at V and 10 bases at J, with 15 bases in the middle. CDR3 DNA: TGTGCCAGCAGTTACAGTGGCAGGGGTGGCTCACCCCTCCACTTT. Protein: CASSYSGRGGSPLHF.

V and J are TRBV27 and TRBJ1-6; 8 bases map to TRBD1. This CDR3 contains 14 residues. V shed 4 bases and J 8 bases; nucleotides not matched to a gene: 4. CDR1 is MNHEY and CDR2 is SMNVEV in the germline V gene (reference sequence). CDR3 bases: TGTGCCAGCAGTTGGACAGGGCTTTATTCACCCCTCCACTTT. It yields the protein CASSWTGLYSPLHF.

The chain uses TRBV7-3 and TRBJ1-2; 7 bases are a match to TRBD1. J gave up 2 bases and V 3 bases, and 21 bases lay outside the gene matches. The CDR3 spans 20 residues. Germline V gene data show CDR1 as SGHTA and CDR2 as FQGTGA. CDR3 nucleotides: TGTGCCAGCAGCTTCCTCCGGGACAGAGGGCTACGTCGCCTGAACTATGGCTACACCTTC. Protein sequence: CASSFLRDRGLRRLNYGYTF.

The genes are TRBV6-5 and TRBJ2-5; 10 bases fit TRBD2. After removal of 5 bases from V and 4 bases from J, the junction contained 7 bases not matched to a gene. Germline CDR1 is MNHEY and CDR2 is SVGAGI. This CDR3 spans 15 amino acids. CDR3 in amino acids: CASSPAGGVSETQYF. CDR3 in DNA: TGTGCCAGCAGTCCAGCGGGGGGGGTGTCAGAGACCCAGTACTTC.

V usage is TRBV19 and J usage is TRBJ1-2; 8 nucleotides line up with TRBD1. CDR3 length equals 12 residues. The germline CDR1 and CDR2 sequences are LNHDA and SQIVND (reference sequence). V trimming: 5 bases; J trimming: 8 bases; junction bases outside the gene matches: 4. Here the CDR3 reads CASSPTGAGYTF. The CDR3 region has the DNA TGTGCCAGTAGTCCGACAGGGGCAGGCTACACCTTC.

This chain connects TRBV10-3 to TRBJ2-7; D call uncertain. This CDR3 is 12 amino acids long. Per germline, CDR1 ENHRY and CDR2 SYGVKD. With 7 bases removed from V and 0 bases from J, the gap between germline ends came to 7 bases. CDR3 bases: TGTGCCATCATGTCGGTCTCCTACGAGCAGTACTTC. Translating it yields CAIMSVSYEQYF.

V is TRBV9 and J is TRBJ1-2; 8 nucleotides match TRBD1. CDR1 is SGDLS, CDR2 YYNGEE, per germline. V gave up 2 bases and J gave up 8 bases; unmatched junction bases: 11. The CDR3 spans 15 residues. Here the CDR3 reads CASSVGTGASEGYTF. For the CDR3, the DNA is TGTGCCAGCAGCGTTGGGACAGGAGCATCGGAAGGCTACACCTTC.

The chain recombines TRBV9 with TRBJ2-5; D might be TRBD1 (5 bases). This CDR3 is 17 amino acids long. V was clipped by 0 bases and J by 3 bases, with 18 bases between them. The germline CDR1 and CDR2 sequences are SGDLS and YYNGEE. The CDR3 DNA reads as TGTGCCAGCAGCGTAGTTGAAGGGGCCTCGGAGAAAGAGACCCAGTACTTC. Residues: CASSVVEGASEKETQYF.

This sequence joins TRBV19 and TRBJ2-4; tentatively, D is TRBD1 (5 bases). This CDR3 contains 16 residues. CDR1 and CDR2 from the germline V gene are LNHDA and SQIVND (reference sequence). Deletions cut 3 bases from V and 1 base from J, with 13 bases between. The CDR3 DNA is TGTGCCAGTAGTATGGATGACAGCTATGCCAAAAACATTCAGTACTTC. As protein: CASSMDDSYAKNIQYF.

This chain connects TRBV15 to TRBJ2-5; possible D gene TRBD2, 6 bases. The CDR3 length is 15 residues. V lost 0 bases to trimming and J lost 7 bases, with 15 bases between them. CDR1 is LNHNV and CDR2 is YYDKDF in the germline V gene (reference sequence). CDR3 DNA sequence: TGTGCCACCAGCAGAGATCGATCCCTGGGGGGGACCCAGTACTTC. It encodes CATSRDRSLGGTQYF.

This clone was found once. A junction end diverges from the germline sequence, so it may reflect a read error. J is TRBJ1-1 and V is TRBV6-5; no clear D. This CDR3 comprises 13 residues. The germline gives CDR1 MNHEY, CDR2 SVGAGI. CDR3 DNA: TGTGCCAGCAGTTACGGGGAGAACACTGAAGCCTTCTTT. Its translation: CASSYGENTEAFF.

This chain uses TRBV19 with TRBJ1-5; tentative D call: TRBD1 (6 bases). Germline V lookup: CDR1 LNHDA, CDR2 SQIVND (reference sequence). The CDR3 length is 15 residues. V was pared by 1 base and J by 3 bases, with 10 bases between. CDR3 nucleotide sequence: TGTGCCAGTAGTATAGGTGGGACATCCAATCAGCCCCAGCATTTT. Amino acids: CASSIGGTSNQPQHF.

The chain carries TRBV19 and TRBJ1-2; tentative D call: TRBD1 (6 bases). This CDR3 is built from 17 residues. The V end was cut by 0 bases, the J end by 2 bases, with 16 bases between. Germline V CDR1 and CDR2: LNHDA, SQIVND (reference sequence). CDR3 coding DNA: TGTGCCAGTAGTATAGACCCTAGGGGGATCTTCAACTATGGCTACACCTTC. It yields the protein CASSIDPRGIFNYGYTF.

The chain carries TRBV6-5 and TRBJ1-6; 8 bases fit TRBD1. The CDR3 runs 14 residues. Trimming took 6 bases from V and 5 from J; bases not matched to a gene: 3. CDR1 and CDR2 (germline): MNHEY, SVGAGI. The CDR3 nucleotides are TGTGCCAGCAGGATGACAGGGGATAATTCACCCCTCCACTTT. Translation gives CASRMTGDNSPLHF.

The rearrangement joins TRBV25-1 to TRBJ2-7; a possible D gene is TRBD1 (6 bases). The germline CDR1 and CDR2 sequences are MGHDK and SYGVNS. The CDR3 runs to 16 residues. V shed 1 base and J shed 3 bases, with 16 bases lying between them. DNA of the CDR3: TGTGCCAGCAGTGAATGGGGCCAGGGGAACCTCTACGAGCAGTACTTC. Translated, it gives CASSEWGQGNLYEQYF.

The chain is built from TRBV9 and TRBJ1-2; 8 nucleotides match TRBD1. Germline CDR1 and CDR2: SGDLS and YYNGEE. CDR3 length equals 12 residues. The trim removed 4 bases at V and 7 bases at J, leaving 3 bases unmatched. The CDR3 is CASSSTGGGYTF. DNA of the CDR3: TGTGCCAGCAGCTCCACAGGGGGTGGCTACACCTTC. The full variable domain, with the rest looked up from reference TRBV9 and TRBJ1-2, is DSGVTQTPKHLITATGQRVTLRCSPRSGDLSVYWYQQSLDQGLQFLIQYYNGEERAKGNILERFSAQQFPDLHSELNLSSLELGDSALYFCASSSTGGGYTFGSGTRLTVV.

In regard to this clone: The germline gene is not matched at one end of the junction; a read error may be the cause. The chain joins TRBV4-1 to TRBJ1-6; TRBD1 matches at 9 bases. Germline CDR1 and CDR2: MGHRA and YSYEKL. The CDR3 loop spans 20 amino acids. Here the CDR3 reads CASAPLAGQGPNSYNSPLYF. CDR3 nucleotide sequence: TGCGCCAGCGCCCCCCTCGCGGGACAGGGACCTAATTCCTATAATTCACCCCTCTACTTT.